This TCR beta chain emerged from a study of HIV-infected patients and healthy controls. Study-level findings and limits: Untreated HIV+ repertoires had roughly threefold fewer distinct CDR3s and lower Shannon diversity than healthy controls. In healthy controls, MAIT alpha CDR3s were common; in HIV+ repertoires, severely depleted.

No cell fractionation was done, so the repertoire covers all unsorted peripheral blood T cells. This clonotype is labeled as medium-sized. Its target is not known. cDNA was made from about 500 ng RNA using alpha and beta constant primers. Each of the alpha and beta chains got its own library through chain-specific third strand synthesis with indices. A 5' RACE adapter with a random hexamer and the SP2 primer site was joined to cDNA. A 23-cycle PCR with P5s and P7 primers followed a short adapter-adding first PCR. TCRdb analysed the 5' RACE reads with MiXCR anew, one entry per CDR3 protein. Here the sample spans roughly 11,000 distinct CDR3 sequences, 5% to 6.5% being singletons. The specimen was blood. The clonotype was recovered from an adult in good health.

For the CDR3, the DNA is TGTGCCAGCAGTGCTGACAGGGGGCATAACACCGGGGAGCTGTTTTTT. Residues: CASSADRGHNTGELFF. The chain employs TRBV25-1 and TRBJ2-2, with 10 bases that match TRBD1. The CDR3 is 16 residues long. Germline CDR1 and CDR2: MGHDK and SYGVNS. Trimming at V came to 4 bases and at J to 2 bases, leaving 4 bases not matched to a gene.